This T cell receptor (beta chain) is from a study of CD8 T cells in ankylosing spondylitis. Via MiXCR, TCRdb re-called the 5' RACE reads, giving one row per CDR3 protein. The profile covers about 160,000 distinct CDR3 sequences, with approximately 9% appearing a single time and around 15% taken by the ten largest. The CDR3 contains 17 residues. The ends were cut back, 0 bases at V and 0 bases at J, with 13 bases in the middle. Germline V lookup: CDR1 SGHRS, CDR2 YFSETQ. This sequence was found in a female donor with ankylosing spondylitis or in good health (not recorded which). The chain carries TRBV5-1 and TRBJ2-1, with a possible D match to TRBD2 (5 bases). The sequencing input was blood, either unsorted or a sorted T cell fraction (not recorded which). The CDR3 bases are TGCGCCAGCAGCTTGGCCGTCAGCGAGGGCTCCTACAATGAGCAGTTCTTC. The encoded protein is CASSLAVSEGSYNEQFF. The variable domain in full, with the rest retrieved from reference TRBV5-1 and TRBJ2-1, is KAGVTQTPRYLIKTRGQQVTLSCSPISGHRSVSWYQQTPGQGLQFLFEYFSETQRNKGNFPGRFSGRQFSNSRSEMNVSTLELGDSALYLCASSLAVSEGSYNEQFFGPGTRLTVL.